Described below is a single T cell receptor (beta chain) sequence and its context. Which antigen it targets is not known. Base qualities were left out, and no much larger clone turns up one base away. Following the manufacturer's recommendations, the immunoSEQ kit was used to generate TCR beta libraries from genomic DNA. To prepare the libraries, a first multiplex PCR with proprietary primers was run, followed by a second PCR that added unique barcodes, and a bead cleanup was done after each round. A positive control reaction and a negative control reaction, both provided in the kit, were run with every batch of samples. The final libraries were assessed on an Agilent 4200 TapeStation D1000 ScreenTape, pooled by volume, and quantified by qPCR. An Illumina NextSeq500 fitted with a MidOutput 150-cycle cartridge performed the sequencing, running 156 Read1 cycles and 15 Index1 cycles with the kit's custom primers. The pooled library was loaded at roughly 0.96 pM, with an approximately 20% PhiX control spiked in. The authors processed their data as follows. Vendor-processed data were analyzed in R, with a clonotype defined as all T cells sharing the same CDR3 nucleotide sequence. For clone abundance analyses, frequencies were normalized to the 10,000 most abundant clones per sample. Public T cell clones, averaging fewer than five per sample, were removed before analysis. Tumor-enriched and baseline blood-enriched clonotypes were defined by at least a 32-fold difference in abundance between compartments. A beta-binomial differential abundance model was applied to find clonotypes that expanded or contracted between blood time points. The Baroni-Urbani and Buser coefficient was used to measure tumor-blood repertoire similarity, and groups were compared with two-tailed Wilcoxon tests in R. This immuneACCESS table, as held by TCRdb, lists in-frame sequences with V and J called but not all clones. Of the missing ones, under half trace to an unresolved V gene in checked studies; the others have no known cause. V, J and clone size are those of that table, while D and trimming were read from the DNA. Within this sample are about 140,000 clones, with roughly 80% of them counted one time only. The ten largest clones add up to roughly 25% of the sample.

The time point tag for this specimen amounts to: baseline pretreatment blood. Interpreted using the paper, the treatment or condition label stands for: 15 Gy SBRT to primary tumor, nephrectomy 4 weeks later. To follow tumor-enriched clonotypes, serial peripheral blood was collected from radiation-treated patients at baseline and at 2 weeks and 4 weeks after SBRT. Renal cell carcinoma with clear cell pathology was present in all patients. The QIAamp DNA Blood Mini Kit (Qiagen) was used to prepare genomic DNA for TCR sequencing. The analyses included only samples that passed all quality control checks. These data come from a study of radiation and T cells in renal cell carcinoma (dated by TCRdb to about 2020). About the investigation overall: Samples were obtained from a clinical trial, in which 15 Gy stereotactic body radiation therapy was delivered to primary renal cell carcinomas and nephrectomy was performed 4 weeks later. A total of around 53 samples underwent TCR beta sequencing, made up of approximately 26 tumors and roughly 27 peripheral blood samples. Across all 50 or so samples, around 4,000,000 unique CDR3 nucleotide sequences encoding roughly 2.7 million unique CDR3 amino acid sequences were identified. Results the study describes overall, beyond this receptor: In blood, the top tumor clonotypes increased between baseline and 2 weeks post-radiation and then shrank by 4 weeks, which suggests that tumor-resident clones expanded only transiently. Tracking of blood repertoire dynamics stopped at approximately four weeks after treatment, with no follow-up past that point. Effects of radiation dose or scheduling on the TCR repertoire could not be addressed with the single-armed trial design. Because pretreatment tumor biopsies were not available, the study could not determine whether clonotypes were already present within the tumor at baseline.

V and J are trimmed by 8 bases and 7 bases, and the gene matches miss 12 bases of the junction. Spanning cysteine to phenylalanine, the CDR3 consists of 16 amino acids. Solely the CDR3 DNA is kept, with 48 bases framed from the first base. The source material was blood, sampled from a patient whose treatment included radiotherapy and nephrectomy. The TCR sequence derives from a woman between 45 and 65 years old with renal cell carcinoma. This receptor chain uses TRBV6-7 and TRBJ2-2, with 11 bases matching TRBD1. TRBV6-7 is designated an ORF whose function remains uncertain. The DNA is TGTGCCAGCTCCACCGGGACAGGGGGATCGGGCGGGGAGCTGTTTTTT. This is translated as CASSTGTGGSGGELFF.